Described below is a single T cell receptor (beta chain) sequence and its context. The V segment lost 3 bases and the J segment 4 bases; nucleotides outside the gene matches: 11. Germline V gene lookup returns CDR1 MNHEY and CDR2 SMNVEV (reference sequence). CDR3 length: 16 residues. The RNA input was about 0.5 to 1 ug, and it was reverse transcribed with random hexamers. An immunoSEQ multiplex PCR amplified TCR beta CDR3 over 54 Vbeta and 13 Jbeta. MiXCR, applied by TCRdb to the immunoSEQ multiplex PCR reads, yields one record per CDR3 protein. Of 250,000 to 300,000 distinct CDR3 sequences listed, 70% to 90% are singletons. These data are taken from a study of CD8 T cells in Susac syndrome. Relapsing-remitting disease, either stable or active, was present in the multiple sclerosis controls, who were treatment-naive patients. FACS was used to enrich TEMRA cells, whereas the CD8+ and CD4+ T cells were obtained by negative isolation.

The sequenced material came from CD8+ T cells from PBMCs. The gene calls are TRBV27 and TRBJ1-1; 7 bases are shared with TRBD1. The sequence came from a human donor with multiple sclerosis. The DNA for the CDR3 is TGTGCCAGCAGTTTTTCTCCAAGGGGGCTGGGCACTGAAGCTTTCTTT. Amino acids: CASSFSPRGLGTEAFF.